Listed here is a single T cell receptor beta chain. Trimming at V came to 6 bases and at J to 2 bases, leaving 6 bases not matched to a gene. This CDR3 comprises 14 residues. CDR1 MNHEY and CDR2 SVGAGI come from the germline V gene. These data are taken from a study of identifying expanded T cells in peripheral blood. The data were produced by immunoSEQ multiplex PCR, yet TCRdb's version contains in-frame clones alone and is incomplete. The sample lists approximately 92,000 clones; more than 75% were seen once. Sequencing was carried out using blood. J is TRBJ2-7 and V is TRBV6-5, with TRBD1 matching over 8 bases. The receptor's source is a person between 18 and 70 years old in good health. This CDR3 reads CASRGDRPPYEQYF. CDR3 nucleotide sequence: TGTGCCAGCAGGGGGGACAGGCCCCCCTACGAGCAGTACTTC.